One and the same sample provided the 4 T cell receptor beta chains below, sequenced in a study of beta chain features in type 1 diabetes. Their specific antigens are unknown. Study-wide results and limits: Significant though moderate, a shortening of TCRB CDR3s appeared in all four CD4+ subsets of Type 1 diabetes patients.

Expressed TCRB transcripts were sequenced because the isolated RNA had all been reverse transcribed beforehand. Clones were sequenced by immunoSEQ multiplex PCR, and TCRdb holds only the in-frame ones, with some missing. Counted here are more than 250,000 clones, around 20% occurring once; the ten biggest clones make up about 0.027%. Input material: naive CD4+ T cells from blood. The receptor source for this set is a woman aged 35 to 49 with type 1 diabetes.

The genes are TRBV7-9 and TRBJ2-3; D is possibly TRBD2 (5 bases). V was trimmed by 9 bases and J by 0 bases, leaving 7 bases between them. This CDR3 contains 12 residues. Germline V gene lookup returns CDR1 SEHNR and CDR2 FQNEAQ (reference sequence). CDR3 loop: CASGLSTDTQYF. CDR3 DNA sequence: TGTGCCAGTGGACTCAGCACAGATACGCAGTATTTT.

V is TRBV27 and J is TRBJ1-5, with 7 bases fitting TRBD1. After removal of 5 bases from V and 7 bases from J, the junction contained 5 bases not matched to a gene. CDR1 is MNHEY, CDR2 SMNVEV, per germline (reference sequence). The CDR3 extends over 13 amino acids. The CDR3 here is CASSPDRDQPQHF. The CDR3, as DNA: TGTGCCAGCAGTCCCGACAGGGACCAGCCCCAGCATTTT.

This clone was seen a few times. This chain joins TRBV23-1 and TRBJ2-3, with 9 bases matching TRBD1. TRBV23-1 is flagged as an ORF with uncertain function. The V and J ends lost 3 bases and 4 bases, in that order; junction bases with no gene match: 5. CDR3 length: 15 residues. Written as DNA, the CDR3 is TGCGCCAGCAGTCAGGGACAGGGTGGGTCAGATACGCAGTATTTT. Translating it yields CASSQGQGGSDTQYF.

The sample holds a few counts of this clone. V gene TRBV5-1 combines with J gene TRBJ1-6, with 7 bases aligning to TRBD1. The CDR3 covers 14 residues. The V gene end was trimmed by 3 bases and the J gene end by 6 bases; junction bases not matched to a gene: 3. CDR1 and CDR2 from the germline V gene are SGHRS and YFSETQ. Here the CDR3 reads CASSSGTVNSPLHF. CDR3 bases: TGCGCCAGCAGCTCCGGGACAGTTAATTCACCCCTCCACTTT.